Presented here are 14 T cell receptor beta chains from one specimen sequenced in a study of blood T cell repertoires in COVID-19. Sequencing used immunoSEQ multiplex PCR; TCRdb keeps in-frame clones, though not all of them. The table has about 160,000 clones, roughly 93% seen once. The sequenced sample was peripheral blood. The source is a man younger than 30 with acute or convalescent COVID-19.

This clone has only a few counts. V usage is TRBV3-1 (or the pseudogene TRBV3-2) and J usage is TRBJ1-3; no clear D. The germline gives CDR1 LGHDT, CDR2 YNNKEL (reference sequence). Trimming took off 4 bases at V and 2 bases at J, with 15 bases between the two ends. The CDR3 has 16 residues. The CDR3: CASSRDRDSAGNTIYF. CDR3 nucleotides: TGTGCCAGCAGCCGCGATCGGGATTCTGCTGGAAACACCATATATTTT.

The V and J genes are TRBV4-1 and TRBJ1-2, with D tentatively TRBD1 (5 bases). The CDR3 has 17 amino acids. The V end was cut by 1 base, the J end by 0 bases, with 15 bases between. Germline V lookup: CDR1 MGHRA, CDR2 YSYEKL. In nucleotides, the CDR3 is TGCGCCAGCAGCCAAGCGCCTACAGGACTACCTAACTATGGCTACACCTTC. This sequence encodes CASSQAPTGLPNYGYTF.

The chain has TRBV6-4 and TRBJ2-1, with 9 bases identical to TRBD2. Trimming at V came to 6 bases and at J to 8 bases, leaving 8 bases not matched to a gene. Germline assignment: CDR1 MRHNA and CDR2 SNTAGT. There are 14 residues in the CDR3. CDR3 residues: CASRLAGERDEQFF. CDR3 in DNA: TGTGCCAGCAGATTAGCGGGAGAAAGGGATGAGCAGTTCTTC.

V usage is TRBV30 and J usage is TRBJ1-5; the match to TRBD1 covers 10 bases. Looked up from germline, CDR1 is GTSNPN and CDR2 is SVGIG (reference sequence). With V trimmed by 6 bases and J by 5 bases, 7 bases remained unmatched. The CDR3 has 14 amino acids. Written as DNA, the CDR3 is TGTGCCTGCCGGGACAGGGGTAGGGATCAGCCCCAGCATTTT. Amino acids: CACRDRGRDQPQHF.

DNA for the CDR3: TGCGCCAGCAGCCAAGGCGGCTGGACAGGGGGCGAAGAGACCCAGTACTTC. Translating gives CASSQGGWTGGEETQYF. The chain carries TRBV4-1 and TRBJ2-5, with 11 bases that match TRBD1. CDR1 MGHRA and CDR2 YSYEKL come from the germline V gene. With V trimmed by 1 base and J by 3 bases, 7 bases remained unmatched. This CDR3 spans 17 amino acids.

This clone was observed once. The rearrangement links TRBV5-1 to TRBJ2-3; the match to TRBD2 covers 10 bases. CDR3 length: 16 amino acids. Germline V gene lookup returns CDR1 SGHRS and CDR2 YFSETQ. V was pared by 0 bases and J by 2 bases, with 3 bases of the junction left unmatched. CDR3 DNA sequence: TGCGCCAGCAGCTTGGTCACTAGCGGGAACACAGATACGCAGTATTTT. Amino acid sequence: CASSLVTSGNTDTQYF. The full variable domain, its missing parts supplied by reference TRBV5-1 and TRBJ2-3, is KAGVTQTPRYLIKTRGQQVTLSCSPISGHRSVSWYQQTPGQGLQFLFEYFSETQRNKGNFPGRFSGRQFSNSRSEMNVSTLELGDSALYLCASSLVTSGNTDTQYFGPGTRLTVL.

This sequence joins TRBV5-1 and TRBJ1-2; TRBD1 matches 8 bases. This CDR3 contains 13 residues. V was pared by 6 bases and J by 12 bases, with 13 bases of the junction left unmatched. Germline lookup yields CDR1 SGHRS and CDR2 YFSETQ. CDR3 residues: CASNVDREGYHTF. DNA of the CDR3: TGCGCCAGCAACGTGGACAGGGAGGGCTATCACACCTTC. Based on the CDR3 plus reference TRBV5-1 and TRBJ1-2, the full variable domain is KAGVTQTPRYLIKTRGQQVTLSCSPISGHRSVSWYQQTPGQGLQFLFEYFSETQRNKGNFPGRFSGRQFSNSRSEMNVSTLELGDSALYLCASNVDREGYHTFGSGTRLTVV.

This sequence joins TRBV27 and TRBJ2-7, with TRBD2 identical over 8 bases. V lost 2 bases, J lost 4 bases, and 7 bases stayed unmatched. This CDR3 region has 15 residues. CDR1 and CDR2 from the germline V gene are MNHEY and SMNVEV (reference sequence). DNA for the CDR3: TGTGCCAGCAGTTTAGGACCTAGCGGGTCTTACGAGCAGTACTTC. It specifies CASSLGPSGSYEQYF.

V and J are TRBV27 and TRBJ2-7; 8 positions agree with TRBD1. V shed 6 bases and J 7 bases; nucleotides not matched to a gene: 8. The germline CDR1 and CDR2 sequences are MNHEY and SMNVEV (reference sequence). CDR3 length: 13 residues. The CDR3 is CASSLTGVREQYF. The CDR3 DNA is TGTGCCAGCAGCCTGACAGGGGTCCGAGAGCAGTACTTC.

This chain links TRBV5-1 with TRBJ2-3, with D hard to call. V was cut by 7 bases and J by 3 bases, with 9 bases left in between. The length of the CDR3 is 12 residues. CDR1 and CDR2 from the germline V gene are SGHRS and YFSETQ. The CDR3 bases are TGCGCCAGCGGTTTGCGTACAGATACGCAGTATTTT. As protein: CASGLRTDTQYF.

CDR3 in DNA: TGTGCCAGCTCTTCCGGGACAGGGGGCCTGGAGCAGTTCTTC. Translated: CASSSGTGGLEQFF. The chain links TRBV18 to TRBJ2-1, with 12 bases fitting TRBD1. From germline, CDR1 is KGHSH and CDR2 LQKENI. The CDR3 spans 14 residues. V shed 6 bases and J 10 bases; nucleotides not matched to a gene: 7.

The rearrangement joins TRBV18 to TRBJ1-1, with 8 bases that match TRBD1. Germline lookup yields CDR1 KGHSH and CDR2 LQKENI. The trim removed 3 bases at V and 3 bases at J, leaving 12 bases unmatched. The CDR3 loop spans 17 amino acids. CDR3 protein: CASSPLTGVGSDTEAFF. The CDR3 nucleotides read TGTGCCAGCTCACCTTTGACAGGGGTTGGAAGCGACACTGAAGCTTTCTTT.

This clone came up once. The rearrangement links TRBV6-6 to TRBJ2-2, with D tentatively TRBD2 (6 bases). V shed 1 base and J shed 5 bases, with 8 bases lying between them. Germline V gene sequence: CDR1 MNHNY, CDR2 SVGAGI (reference sequence). The CDR3 is 14 amino acids. The DNA for the CDR3 is TGTGCCAGCAGTTACTGGAGGGAAACCGGGGAGCTGTTTTTT. It encodes CASSYWRETGELFF.

The V call is TRBV5-1, the J call TRBJ1-1; TRBD1 aligns across 7 bases. V shed 4 bases and J 8 bases; nucleotides not matched to a gene: 8. The CDR3 is 13 amino acids. The germline V gene encodes CDR1 SGHRS and CDR2 YFSETQ. CDR3 DNA: TGCGCCAGCAGCGCGACAGGGCCGAGGGAAGCTTTCTTT. Protein: CASSATGPREAFF.